The 20 T cell receptor beta chains listed next were all sequenced from one sample in a study of T-cell reconstitution after alpha-beta-depleted transplantation in children. Unique molecular identifiers were built into the TCRbeta library. TCRdb called the PCR reads again in MiXCR, with one record for every CDR3 protein. Here the sample spans more than 150,000 distinct CDR3 sequences, about 14% being singletons. Sequences were derived from PBMCs from the stem cell graft donor, sampled from the stem cell graft. Every receptor here comes from a human donor who donated a stem cell graft to a child with acute lymphoblastic leukemia.

This clonotype was seen at least ten times. This sequence joins TRBV29-1 and TRBJ1-1, with D hard to call. The V end lost 7 bases, the J end lost 4 bases, and 10 bases lay between the germline ends. This CDR3 comprises 11 residues. Germline-derived CDR1 and CDR2 are SQVTM and ANQGSEA. The DNA for the CDR3 is TGCAGCGGAGCATGGGGCACTGAAGCTTTCTTT. Protein product: CSGAWGTEAFF.

The chain uses TRBV12-3 or TRBV12-4 and TRBJ1-1; the D gene is possibly TRBD1 (5 bases). V was shortened by 5 bases and J by 8 bases, with 18 bases between the two germline ends. This CDR3 spans 14 amino acids. The CDR3 sequence is CASSPALGGVEAFF. The CDR3 DNA reads TGTGCCAGCAGTCCCGCTCTGGGGGGGGTGGAAGCTTTCTTT.

This sequence joins TRBV2 and TRBJ2-1; D perhaps matches TRBD1 (6 bases). Germline CDR1 reads SNHLY; CDR2 reads FYNNEI. V lost 4 bases to trimming and J lost 4 bases, with 17 bases between them. The length of the CDR3 is 16 residues. DNA of the CDR3: TGTGCCAGCAGTGCTCCCCAAACAGGGCCGTACAATGAGCAGTTCTTC. Protein sequence: CASSAPQTGPYNEQFF.

The table lists this clonotype with a few counts. The J gene is TRBJ2-1, the V gene TRBV18, with D possibly matching TRBD2 (5 bases). The germline V gene encodes CDR1 KGHSH and CDR2 LQKENI. The CDR3 consists of 16 residues. Trimming removed 1 base from V and 0 bases from J, with 10 bases in between. This chain's CDR3 is CASSPRATTSYNEQFF. The CDR3 nucleotides read TGTGCCAGCTCACCACGGGCGACTACCTCCTACAATGAGCAGTTCTTC.

This clonotype was seen ten or more times. The chain has TRBV7-8 and TRBJ1-1; 7 nucleotides agree with TRBD1. The germline gives CDR1 SGHVS, CDR2 FQNEAQ. With 1 base clipped from V and 1 base from J, the junction kept 3 bases outside the gene matches. This CDR3 contains 15 residues. CDR3 sequence (DNA): TGTGCCAGCAGCTTAGGAGGGGGCAGGAACACTGAAGCTTTCTTT. Protein: CASSLGGGRNTEAFF.

This clonotype was counted between two and nine times. The chain has TRBV20-1 and TRBJ2-2; D is undetermined. Germline lookup yields CDR1 DFQATT and CDR2 SNEGSKA (reference sequence). Deletions cut 0 bases from V and 1 base from J, with 9 bases between. This CDR3 is 15 amino acids long. The CDR3 region has the DNA TGCAGTGCTAGAGATCTTTGGGGGAACACCGGGGAGCTGTTTTTT. It encodes CSARDLWGNTGELFF.

This clonotype was recorded many times. The chain couples TRBV20-1 to TRBJ2-2, with D perhaps matching TRBD2 (6 bases). V was cut by 4 bases and J by 6 bases, with 15 bases left in between. Germline V gene data show CDR1 as DFQATT and CDR2 as SNEGSKA (reference sequence). The CDR3 runs 14 residues. CDR3 nucleotide sequence: TGCAGTGCTACAGGCCGCGGGGTGTCCGGGGAGCTGTTTTTT. Translated: CSATGRGVSGELFF.

Ten or more counts support this clonotype. The CDR3 protein is CASRPGTGGNTEAFF. CDR3 DNA sequence: TGTGCCAGCAGACCCGGGACAGGAGGTAACACTGAAGCTTTCTTT. This chain connects TRBV12-3 or TRBV12-4 to TRBJ1-1; 8 bases are shared with TRBD1. The length of the CDR3 is 15 residues. V was pared by 6 bases and J by 2 bases, with 8 bases of the junction left unmatched.

This clonotype came up a few times. The chain recombines TRBV20-1 with TRBJ2-1, with TRBD2 matching over 8 bases. The CDR3 runs 14 residues. After removal of 6 bases from V and 2 bases from J, the junction contained 6 bases not matched to a gene. CDR1 and CDR2 (germline): DFQATT, SNEGSKA (reference sequence). CDR3 bases: TGCAGTGCCCTAGCGGGTCGGGCCTACAATGAGCAGTTCTTC. It is translated as CSALAGRAYNEQFF.

This clonotype came up many times. The chain is built from TRBV25-1 and TRBJ1-4; D may be TRBD1 (5 bases). This CDR3 spans 16 amino acids. The germline CDR1 and CDR2 sequences are MGHDK and SYGVNS. V gave up 0 bases and J gave up 5 bases, with 13 bases separating them. CDR3 loop: CASSEYKGLRNEKLFF. Written as DNA, the CDR3 is TGTGCCAGCAGTGAATATAAGGGGTTGCGGAATGAAAAACTGTTTTTT.

This clonotype was found many times. This chain uses TRBV7-6 with TRBJ2-7, with 8 nucleotides matching TRBD2. The CDR3 is made up of 14 amino acids. With 5 bases clipped from V and 7 bases from J, the junction kept 10 bases outside the gene matches. CDR1 is SGHVS and CDR2 is FNYEAQ in the germline V gene. CDR3 in amino acids: CASSPAGASEEQYF. As DNA, the CDR3 is TGTGCCAGCAGCCCAGCGGGAGCTTCTGAAGAGCAGTACTTC.

In this sample, this clonotype turned up a few times. This chain uses TRBV12-3 or TRBV12-4 with TRBJ1-1; TRBD1 matches 10 bases. The CDR3 runs to 13 residues. Germline trimming cut 10 bases from V and 1 base from J; bases unmatched to any gene: 3. The CDR3 nucleotides read TGTGCCATCGGGACAGGGGCGAACACTGAAGCTTTCTTT. This gives the protein CAIGTGANTEAFF.

With respect to this clonotype: This could be a read error, since a much larger clone is one nucleotide away. The chain combines TRBV6-5 with TRBJ2-1; tentative D call: TRBD1 (5 bases). Germline V gives CDR1 MNHEY, CDR2 SVGAGI. The CDR3 has 18 residues. This CDR3 is CASSHSTVVQEIYNEQFF. CDR3 nucleotides: TGTGCCAGCAGTCACTCGACAGTGGTACAGGAGATCTACAATGAGCAGTTCTTC.

The table lists this clonotype with many counts. The V and J genes are TRBV10-3 and TRBJ2-7, with no clear D. This CDR3 comprises 16 residues. The germline V gene encodes CDR1 ENHRY and CDR2 SYGVKD. V was trimmed by 0 bases and J by 4 bases, leaving 16 bases between them. CDR3 nucleotides: TGTGCCATCAGTGAGTCTTCCTTATCCGGTGGATACGAGCAGTACTTC. Amino acids: CAISESSLSGGYEQYF.

This clonotype was found many times. V is TRBV20-1 and J is TRBJ1-1; the match to TRBD1 covers 8 bases. CDR1 is DFQATT and CDR2 is SNEGSKA in the germline V gene (reference sequence). The CDR3 spans 13 residues. V lost 5 bases, J lost 3 bases, and 5 bases stayed unmatched. CDR3 region: CSARTGYDTEAFF. The CDR3 region has the DNA TGCAGTGCTCGGACAGGGTATGACACTGAAGCTTTCTTT.

At least ten counts were recorded for this clonotype. The chain recombines TRBV5-1 with TRBJ2-1; TRBD2 matches at 9 bases. The CDR3 has 16 residues. The V gene's germline CDR1 is SGHRS and CDR2 YFSETQ. The V and J ends lost 3 bases and 5 bases, in that order; junction bases with no gene match: 9. CDR3 amino acids: CASSWTASGINNEQFF. The CDR3 DNA sequence: TGCGCCAGCAGCTGGACCGCTAGCGGGATCAACAATGAGCAGTTCTTC.

This clonotype was recorded at least ten times. This chain connects TRBV5-1 to TRBJ2-7; 10 positions agree with TRBD1. This CDR3 region has 15 residues. Trimming removed 1 base from V and 7 bases from J; junction bases left unmatched: 8. Germline loops: CDR1 SGHRS, CDR2 YFSETQ. The CDR3 nucleotides read TGCGCCAGCAGCTTGCGGGACAGGGGTTTCTCGGAGCAGTACTTC. Its translation is CASSLRDRGFSEQYF.

In the case of this clonotype: A much larger clone differs by one base, so this may be a read error. The V call is TRBV7-2, the J call TRBJ2-6, with a possible D match to TRBD1 (6 bases). Germline V lookup: CDR1 SGHTA, CDR2 FQGNSA. There are 17 residues in the CDR3. The CDR3 reads CASSLRQASSGANGLTF. The CDR3 DNA reads as TGTGCCAGCAGCTTAAGACAGGCGAGCTCTGGGGCCAACGGCCTGACTTTC.

This clonotype was recorded many times. The rearrangement joins TRBV20-1 to TRBJ2-3; 9 bases align to TRBD1. V dropped 6 bases and J dropped 3; count of bases not matched to a gene: 7. The CDR3 length is 14 residues. Germline V gene lookup returns CDR1 DFQATT and CDR2 SNEGSKA (reference sequence). The CDR3 protein is CSARPDRGTDTQYF. The CDR3 nucleotides read TGCAGTGCCAGACCGGACAGGGGAACAGATACGCAGTATTTT.

This clonotype was seen many times. The rearrangement uses TRBV12-3 or TRBV12-4 and TRBJ1-5; no clear D gene. The V and J ends lost 4 bases and 7 bases respectively, with 8 bases between them. The CDR3 length is 12 residues. The CDR3 nucleotides read TGTGCCAGCAGTTATAGGTCCCAGCCCCAGCATTTT. Its protein product is CASSYRSQPQHF.